Described below is a single T cell receptor (beta chain) sequence and its context. Germline trimming cut 3 bases from V and 4 bases from J; bases unmatched to any gene: 7. CDR3 length: 17 residues. The germline CDR1 and CDR2 sequences are SGHRS and YFSETQ. The sample belongs to a study of blood T cell repertoires in COVID-19. Study-wide background: Specimens from acute and convalescent COVID-19 originated in the United States, Italy and Spain. PBMCs, B-cell-depleted T cells, or T cells provided the cDNA or gDNA that made up the material.

Original data processing: Amplifying reference gene primers gave estimates of nucleated cell counts. Method: immunoSEQ multiplex PCR; TCRdb's copy keeps in-frame clones and lacks some. That table furnishes V, J and clone size, whereas the DNA furnished D and trimming. The repertoire holds roughly 300,000 clones, about 90% seen once, with approximately 8.1% in the top ten. Sequencing was performed on peripheral blood. The TCR comes from a woman between 50 and 59 years old who had recovered from COVID-19. The gene calls are TRBV5-1 and TRBJ2-7, with 16 positions matching TRBD2. The CDR3 DNA reads TGCGCCAGCAGCTGGGGGACTAGCGGGAGGGGTAGGTACGAGCAGTACTTC. It codes for CASSWGTSGRGRYEQYF.